The rows below give T cell receptor beta chains drawn from one sample of a study of blood T cell repertoires in COVID-19. TCRdb keeps only in-frame clones here, not all; method: immunoSEQ multiplex PCR. Here the sample spans about 110,000 clones, 75% to 90% being singletons. Sample: peripheral blood. Receptors were obtained from a woman older than 75 with acute or convalescent COVID-19. CDR3s include the opening cysteine and the closing phenylalanine or tryptophan. Each record gives: J gene, clone size, D gene, V gene, CDR3 protein. A D gene is named only where the DNA matches it firmly. Not every row has a clone size; where given, it reads once, few, many or a size class.

>TRBJ1-5|few|NA|TRBV28
CASSLLGGGNQPQHF
>TRBJ2-5|NA|NA|TRBV10-3
CAISDFTRGRQETQYF
>TRBJ2-7|NA|TRBD1|TRBV13
CASSEPWDSSYEQYF
>TRBJ2-4|NA|TRBD1|TRBV27
CASSLFGGQGRNIQYF
>TRBJ2-2|NA|NA|TRBV24-1
CATSDLRRGRGARTGELFF
>TRBJ1-3|NA|NA|TRBV10-3
CAISSLGPSAGNTIYF
>TRBJ2-5|once|NA|TRBV4-2
CASSRRGLETQYF
>TRBJ1-5|NA|NA|TRBV19
CASSIGRGGNQPQHF
>TRBJ1-2|NA|NA|TRBV10-3
CAISESGYYGYTF
>TRBJ2-7|NA|NA|TRBV6-5
CASSRPGALYEQYF
>TRBJ2-2|NA|TRBD2|TRBV3-1/TRBV3-2
CASSHPSSLSGGTNTGELFF
>TRBJ2-3|NA|NA|TRBV10-1
CASSAVQGLLGTDTQYF
>TRBJ2-7|NA|TRBD1|TRBV27
CASSLSTGGRAYEQYF
>TRBJ1-1|NA|NA|TRBV10-3
CAISVDTTGISTEAFF
>TRBJ1-2|NA|TRBD1|TRBV3-1/TRBV3-2
CASSQDAGGYGYTF
>TRBJ1-6|NA|TRBD1|TRBV28
CASSYIVRQGNSPLHF
>TRBJ2-3|NA|TRBD1|TRBV27
CASSFLFRDRPDTDTQYF
>TRBJ1-5|NA|TRBD1|TRBV28
CASSLEQGISNQPQHF
>TRBJ1-1|NA|TRBD1|TRBV7-2
CASSLSGQGALNTEAFF
>TRBJ1-2|NA|TRBD1|TRBV30
CAWNPGQGGLYGYTF
>TRBJ2-6|once|TRBD1|TRBV7-9
CASSNRDRGQGANVLTF
>TRBJ1-5|NA|NA|TRBV6-5
CASSSTGQQNQPQHF
>TRBJ2-3|NA|NA|TRBV19
CASSEGATDTQYF
>TRBJ2-7|NA|NA|TRBV15
CATRRGREYEQYF
>TRBJ1-5|NA|NA|TRBV6-5
CASSYSSTGIQPQHF
>TRBJ1-2|NA|TRBD1|TRBV30
CAWSGQGVNGYTF
>TRBJ1-1|NA|TRBD1|TRBV29-1
CSVAGGLAFQPEAFF
>TRBJ1-2|NA|TRBD1|TRBV28
CASSLLGRDSLYGYTF
>TRBJ1-2|NA|TRBD1|TRBV29-1
CSVETGDGYTF
>TRBJ2-3|NA|TRBD2|TRBV9
CASSKRGSGGDRTDTQYF
>TRBJ1-1|NA|TRBD1|TRBV19
CASSPDRVPRTEAFF
>TRBJ1-5|NA|NA|TRBV28
CASSWGSNQPQHF
>TRBJ1-2|once|TRBD1|TRBV5-6
CASSLGQGGLFYGYTF
>TRBJ2-2|NA|TRBD2|TRBV3-1/TRBV3-2
CASSQEGRLASGELFF
>TRBJ1-6|NA|NA|TRBV5-1
CASSLSGFNSPLHF
>TRBJ1-6|NA|NA|TRBV6-1
CASSEAAGDYVSLHF
>TRBJ1-3|NA|NA|TRBV6-5
CASILGSYSGNTIYF
>TRBJ1-2|NA|NA|TRBV7-9
CASSFLSESGYGYTF
>TRBJ1-6|NA|NA|TRBV20-1
CSASYSSHNSPLHF
>TRBJ1-3|NA|TRBD1|TRBV6-5
CASNAGGFGNTIYF
>TRBJ2-7|NA|TRBD2|TRBV3-1/TRBV3-2
CASSQGLAGAGEQYF
>TRBJ1-5|NA|NA|TRBV7-9
CASSLETGGNQPQHF
>TRBJ1-3|few|TRBD1|TRBV2
CASRTEDRGGNTIYF